These 28 T cell receptor beta chains share one sample of origin, sequenced in a study of blood T cell repertoires in COVID-19. Data came from immunoSEQ multiplex PCR; TCRdb stores just in-frame clones and leaves some out. The table includes 200,000 to 250,000 clones, 75% to 85% detected once. Material: peripheral blood. The receptors were gathered from a woman in her forties who had recovered from COVID-19.

V gene TRBV2 combines with J gene TRBJ2-3; 11 bases match TRBD1. The CDR3 has 16 amino acids. The germline CDR1 and CDR2 sequences are SNHLY and FYNNEI. The V and J ends lost 6 bases and 5 bases, in that order; junction bases with no gene match: 10. For the CDR3, the DNA is TGTGCCAGCAGGCACCCTCCGGGACAGGGGGAAGATACGCAGTATTTT. This translates into CASRHPPGQGEDTQYF.

The rearrangement joins TRBV7-9 to TRBJ2-7, with 10 bases aligning to TRBD1. The CDR3 runs 15 residues. V shed 6 bases and J 4 bases; nucleotides not matched to a gene: 9. Germline CDR1 reads SEHNR; CDR2 reads FQNEAQ (reference sequence). The CDR3 sequence: CASRAGQGVLYEQYF. DNA for the CDR3: TGTGCCAGCAGAGCAGGACAGGGGGTTTTGTACGAGCAGTACTTC.

CDR3 region: CASSSQGVEQFF. The CDR3, as DNA: TGTGCCAGCTCGTCACAGGGGGTTGAGCAGTTCTTC. The rearrangement uses TRBV18 and TRBJ2-1, with 8 bases matching TRBD1. The CDR3 covers 12 residues. Germline CDR1 and CDR2: KGHSH and LQKENI. V shed 6 bases and J 9 bases; nucleotides not matched to a gene: 4.

The chain recombines TRBV14 with TRBJ1-6, with no clear D. With 4 bases removed from V and 11 bases from J, the gap between germline ends came to 9 bases. Per the germline V gene, CDR1 is SGHDN and CDR2 is FVKESK. This CDR3 is 12 amino acids long. This chain's CDR3 is CASSRDTAPLHF. The DNA of the CDR3 is TGTGCCAGCAGCCGAGATACGGCACCCCTCCACTTT. The full variable domain, in which reference TRBV14 and TRBJ1-6 provide the parts outside the CDR3, is EAGVTQFPSHSVIEKGQTVTLRCDPISGHDNLYWYRRVMGKEIKFLLHFVKESKQDESGMPNNRFLAERTGGTYSTLKVQPAELEDSGVYFCASSRDTAPLHFGNGTRLTVT.

The chain links TRBV19 to TRBJ2-2, with D possibly TRBD2 on 6 matching bases. This CDR3 is built from 15 residues. Germline assignment: CDR1 LNHDA and CDR2 SQIVND (reference sequence). The V gene lost 4 bases and the J gene lost 5 bases, with 14 bases spanning the gap. The CDR3, as DNA: TGTGCCAGTAGTACACAAACGGGAGTAACCGGGGAGCTGTTTTTT. Encoded protein: CASSTQTGVTGELFF.

V and J are TRBV18 and TRBJ1-2, with D perhaps matching TRBD1 (6 bases). The CDR3 covers 13 residues. The germline gives CDR1 KGHSH, CDR2 LQKENI. Trimming took off 2 bases at V and 6 bases at J, with 10 bases between the two ends. The CDR3 sequence: CASSPDTGHGYTF. The CDR3 nucleotides are TGTGCCAGCTCACCAGATACAGGGCATGGCTACACCTTC.

Written as DNA, the CDR3 is TGTGCCAGCAGCAGGGAGAGCTCCTACGAGCAGTACTTC. Protein product: CASSRESSYEQYF. The chain combines TRBV21-1 with TRBJ2-7; TRBD2 is the table's D call, not checked against the DNA. TRBV21-1 is listed as a pseudogene. The CDR3 has 13 residues.

The gene calls are TRBV24-1 and TRBJ1-5; TRBD1 agrees at 8 bases. V lost 4 bases to trimming and J lost 3 bases; unmatched junction nucleotides: 10. Germline CDR1 reads KGHDR; CDR2 reads SFDVKD. CDR3 length: 17 amino acids. CDR3: CATSEAGVQGDNQPQHF. The CDR3 coding sequence is TGTGCCACCAGTGAGGCTGGGGTACAGGGGGACAATCAGCCCCAGCATTTT.

The chain uses TRBV18 and TRBJ2-2; D may be TRBD1 (6 bases). Trimming cost V 6 bases and J 4 bases, with 18 bases left between them. This CDR3 spans 16 amino acids. Germline V gene data show CDR1 as KGHSH and CDR2 as LQKENI. This chain's CDR3 is CASSPSTGSTTGELFF. Written as DNA, the CDR3 is TGTGCCAGCTCTCCAAGCACAGGGTCTACCACCGGGGAGCTGTTTTTT.

The chain carries TRBV18 and TRBJ1-1, with 7 bases aligning to TRBD1. Per the germline V gene, CDR1 is KGHSH and CDR2 is LQKENI. V lost 4 bases, J lost 1 base, and 12 bases stayed unmatched. The CDR3 length is 17 residues. This CDR3 reads CASSLFTGAEPNTEAFF. CDR3 nucleotide sequence: TGTGCCAGCTCACTTTTTACAGGGGCCGAGCCGAACACTGAAGCTTTCTTT.

This chain joins TRBV7-2 and TRBJ2-2; 7 bases are shared with TRBD1. This CDR3 is built from 18 residues. CDR1 is SGHTA, CDR2 FQGNSA, per germline. V dropped 1 base and J dropped 4; count of bases not matched to a gene: 12. CDR3 DNA sequence: TGTGCCAGCAGCTTAGGACAGGGTCGCCTGAGTGCCACCGGGGAGCTGTTTTTT. Its protein is CASSLGQGRLSATGELFF.

The genes are TRBV4-2 and TRBJ2-7; 7 positions agree with TRBD2. Looked up from germline, CDR1 is LGHNA and CDR2 is YNFKEQ. The J segment lost 0 bases and the V segment lost 0 bases, leaving 5 bases of the junction unmatched. The CDR3 contains 16 residues. The CDR3 is CASSQDLGGTSYEQYF. CDR3 DNA sequence: TGTGCCAGCAGCCAAGATCTCGGGGGGACCTCCTACGAGCAGTACTTC.

This rearrangement joins TRBV5-5 to TRBJ2-3; TRBD2 matches at 8 bases. The CDR3 sequence is 16 residues long. With 4 bases clipped from V and 2 bases from J, the junction kept 9 bases outside the gene matches. Germline V gives CDR1 SGHKS, CDR2 YYEKEE (reference sequence). The CDR3 bases are TGTGCCAGCAGCCCCGGGAGCGGGGGCTCCACAGATACGCAGTATTTT. Amino acids: CASSPGSGGSTDTQYF.

This clone was observed at least ten times. The gene calls are TRBV2 and TRBJ2-3; D is undetermined. V lost 4 bases to trimming and J lost 2 bases, with 13 bases between them. CDR1 and CDR2 (germline): SNHLY, FYNNEI. The CDR3 covers 15 residues. CDR3 nucleotide sequence: TGTGCCAGCAGTGGACTCTCCGTTTCCACAGATACGCAGTATTTT. It codes for CASSGLSVSTDTQYF.

The chain carries TRBV7-9 and TRBJ2-5; D is perhaps TRBD2 (5 bases). Germline CDR1 and CDR2: SEHNR and FQNEAQ (reference sequence). This CDR3 spans 16 amino acids. The germline V and J ends were trimmed by 4 bases and 4 bases, with 19 bases remaining between them. The CDR3 DNA reads TGTGCCAGCAGCTGGCTCCCAAAGATAGGAGGAGAGACCCAGTACTTC. Translating it yields CASSWLPKIGGETQYF.

The rearrangement uses TRBV24-1 and TRBJ2-5; weak D call: TRBD1 (5 bases). Between the trimmed V and J ends, which lost 8 bases and 5 bases, there was a span of 20 bases. The CDR3 runs to 15 residues. Germline CDR1 and CDR2: KGHDR and SFDVKD. The DNA of the CDR3 is TGTGCCACCATCCGCGTTCAGGGAAGGCGGGAGACCCAGTACTTC. The encoded protein is CATIRVQGRRETQYF.

The rearrangement joins TRBV11-3 to TRBJ1-6, with D hard to call. Trimming took off 3 bases at V and 3 bases at J, with 6 bases between the two ends. Germline CDR1 SGHNT, CDR2 YENEEA. This CDR3 spans 14 amino acids. The CDR3 sequence is CASSFGDYNSPLHF. For the CDR3, the DNA is TGTGCCAGCAGCTTCGGGGACTATAATTCACCCCTCCACTTT.

The chain is built from TRBV27 and TRBJ2-4; D is undetermined. Looked up from germline, CDR1 is MNHEY and CDR2 is SMNVEV (reference sequence). This CDR3 contains 13 residues. Trimming stripped 5 bases from V and 0 bases from J, with 5 bases between. CDR3 coding DNA: TGTGCCAGCAGTCCCTTAGCCAAAAACATTCAGTACTTC. The encoded protein is CASSPLAKNIQYF.

V gene TRBV29-1 combines with J gene TRBJ2-1; 8 positions match TRBD2. The CDR3 has 13 amino acids. CDR1 SQVTM and CDR2 ANQGSEA come from the germline V gene. V gave up 8 bases and J gave up 5 bases; unmatched junction bases: 8. The chain's CDR3 is CSTLSGLDNEQFF. As DNA, the CDR3 is TGCAGCACTCTCTCGGGACTAGACAATGAGCAGTTCTTC.

The chain uses TRBV6-2 or TRBV6-3 and TRBJ2-7; TRBD2 agrees at 11 bases. Germline CDR1 is MNHEY and CDR2 is SVGEGT. V shed 2 bases and J 0 bases; nucleotides not matched to a gene: 9. CDR3 size: 18 residues. The CDR3 spells CASSYPTSGESSSYEQYF. The CDR3 coding sequence is TGTGCCAGCAGTTACCCGACTAGCGGGGAATCGAGCTCCTACGAGCAGTACTTC.

The chain has TRBV2 and TRBJ1-4, with D uncertain. Germline V lookup: CDR1 SNHLY, CDR2 FYNNEI. V was trimmed by 4 bases and J by 7 bases, leaving 13 bases between them. This CDR3 contains 14 residues. The CDR3 coding sequence is TGTGCCAGCAGTGTTCAGGTTGGTGGTGAAAAACTGTTTTTT. It specifies CASSVQVGGEKLFF.

V gene TRBV2 combines with J gene TRBJ2-7, with D hard to call. CDR1 and CDR2 (germline): SNHLY, FYNNEI. This CDR3 region has 13 residues. V lost 6 bases, J lost 6 bases, and 15 bases lay in between. DNA for the CDR3: TGTGCCAGCAGAAAGGCCTTGACGGGCGAGCAGTACTTC. Protein sequence: CASRKALTGEQYF.

The CDR3: CASSQEGAGTYTDTQYF. CDR3 bases: TGCGCCAGCAGCCAAGAAGGAGCGGGGACCTACACAGATACGCAGTATTTT. The chain carries TRBV4-3 and TRBJ2-3; TRBD2 agrees at 7 bases. This CDR3 comprises 17 residues. Germline CDR1 and CDR2: LGHNA and YSLEER. The ends lost 0 bases at V and 2 bases at J; junction bases unmatched: 8.

This clone came up a few times. The rearrangement uses TRBV6-2 or TRBV6-3 and TRBJ1-1; D is undetermined. Per germline, CDR1 MNHEY and CDR2 SVGEGT. The CDR3 is 15 amino acids. Trimming pared 0 bases from V and 1 base from J, leaving 9 bases between. The CDR3 DNA follows: TGTGCCAGCAGTTACTCCTACAGATCGAACACTGAAGCTTTCTTT. The encoded protein is CASSYSYRSNTEAFF.

In its sample, this clone was seen once. The CDR3 sequence is CASSITDTLGNEQFF. CDR3 nucleotide sequence: TGTGCCAGTAGTATCACGGACACCTTAGGGAATGAGCAGTTCTTC. This sequence joins TRBV19 and TRBJ2-1; tentative D call: TRBD1 (5 bases). Germline CDR1 is LNHDA and CDR2 is SQIVND (reference sequence). Trimming left V 3 bases short and J 7 bases short, with 16 bases between. The CDR3 consists of 15 residues. Full variable domain (remainder filled in from reference TRBV19 and TRBJ2-1): DGGITQSPKYLFRKEGQNVTLSCEQNLNHDAMYWYRQDPGQGLRLIYYSQIVNDFQKGDIAEGYSVSREKKESFPLTVTSAQKNPTAFYLCASSITDTLGNEQFFGPGTRLTVL.

The chain has TRBV7-2 and TRBJ1-2, with TRBD1 identical over 7 bases. Germline V gives CDR1 SGHTA, CDR2 FQGNSA. V was clipped by 5 bases and J by 4 bases; unmatched bases: 7. The CDR3 is 14 residues long. CDR3 in amino acids: CASSPTTGTYGYTF. In DNA form, the CDR3 reads TGTGCCAGCAGCCCTACGACAGGGACCTATGGCTACACCTTC.

The chain links TRBV5-1 to TRBJ1-1, with no clear D. Between the trimmed V and J ends, which lost 4 bases and 8 bases, there was a span of 15 bases. The CDR3 sequence is 13 residues long. CDR1 is SGHRS and CDR2 is YFSETQ in the germline V gene. CDR3 protein: CASSPSGRAEAFF. CDR3 bases: TGCGCCAGCAGCCCGTCGGGGAGGGCCGAAGCTTTCTTT.

This sequence joins TRBV5-1 and TRBJ2-7; the match to TRBD1 covers 7 bases. The CDR3 is 14 residues long. With V trimmed by 9 bases and J by 6 bases, 15 bases remained unmatched. Germline CDR1 reads SGHRS; CDR2 reads YFSETQ. CDR3 amino acids: CATKWGTEPGEQYF. CDR3 sequence (DNA): TGCGCCACCAAATGGGGGACAGAACCCGGCGAGCAGTACTTC. The full variable domain, with the rest looked up from reference TRBV5-1 and TRBJ2-7, is KAGVTQTPRYLIKTRGQQVTLSCSPISGHRSVSWYQQTPGQGLQFLFEYFSETQRNKGNFPGRFSGRQFSNSRSEMNVSTLELGDSALYLCATKWGTEPGEQYFGPGTRLTVT.